A selection of T cell receptor beta chains follows, all from one sample in a study of Tregs in tolerant kidney transplant recipients. Sequencing was performed with immunoSEQ multiplex PCR; in TCRdb, only in-frame clones are kept and a portion is missing. Found here are over 50,000 clones, 75% to 90% of them singletons; the top ten hold roughly 2%. Sequencing used Tregs from blood, obtained before the transplant. The receptors were gathered from a human donor who received a combined kidney and bone marrow transplant. Each CDR3 is given with its conserved first and last residue. The order of the fields is J gene, clone size, V gene, D gene, CDR3 protein, CDR3 DNA. The D gene is left open where the match is weak. Clone size is stated in some rows and not others, as once, few, many or a class when expanded.

J gene: TRBJ1-2
clone size: -
V gene: TRBV5-1
D gene: -
CDR3 protein: CASSPNTYGYTF
CDR3 DNA: TGCGCCAGCAGCCCAAACACCTATGGCTACACCTTC

J gene: TRBJ2-7
clone size: -
V gene: TRBV7-2
D gene: -
CDR3 protein: CASSLDGSYEQYF
CDR3 DNA: TGTGCCAGCAGCTTAGACGGTTCCTACGAGCAGTACTTC

J gene: TRBJ2-1
clone size: -
V gene: TRBV6-1
D gene: -
CDR3 protein: CASSEAFLGFQEQFF
CDR3 DNA: TGTGCCAGCAGTGAAGCCTTTTTAGGCTTCCAGGAGCAGTTCTTC

J gene: TRBJ1-1
clone size: -
V gene: TRBV28
D gene: TRBD1
CDR3 protein: CASASNRGEAFF
CDR3 DNA: TGTGCCAGCGCCTCCAACAGGGGAGAAGCTTTCTTT

J gene: TRBJ2-5
clone size: -
V gene: TRBV5-5
D gene: -
CDR3 protein: CASSLVRGETQYF
CDR3 DNA: TGTGCCAGCAGCTTAGTGAGGGGGGAGACCCAGTACTTC

J gene: TRBJ1-2
clone size: -
V gene: TRBV5-1
D gene: -
CDR3 protein: CASSLVLGNYGYTF
CDR3 DNA: TGCGCCAGCAGCTTGGTTCTTGGGAACTATGGCTACACCTTC

J gene: TRBJ1-3
clone size: -
V gene: TRBV5-1
D gene: -
CDR3 protein: CASSSDSHSGNTIYF
CDR3 DNA: TGCGCCAGCAGCTCGGACAGCCACTCTGGAAACACCATATATTTT

J gene: TRBJ1-5
clone size: few
V gene: TRBV5-4
D gene: -
CDR3 protein: CASRLNRANQPQHF
CDR3 DNA: TGTGCCAGCAGGCTCAACAGAGCCAATCAGCCCCAGCATTTT

J gene: TRBJ2-7
clone size: -
V gene: TRBV7-2
D gene: -
CDR3 protein: CASSLGLSASQGYEQYF
CDR3 DNA: TGTGCCAGCAGCTTAGGTCTGAGCGCATCTCAGGGCTACGAGCAGTACTTC

J gene: TRBJ2-1
clone size: -
V gene: TRBV5-6
D gene: -
CDR3 protein: CASSLWASYEQFF
CDR3 DNA: TGTGCCAGCAGCTTGTGGGCTAGCTATGAGCAGTTCTTC

J gene: TRBJ2-5
clone size: -
V gene: TRBV30
D gene: -
CDR3 protein: CAWSVPRGGETQYF
CDR3 DNA: TGTGCCTGGAGTGTCCCTAGGGGCGGAGAGACCCAGTACTTC

J gene: TRBJ2-7
clone size: -
V gene: TRBV19
D gene: -
CDR3 protein: CASSSRINTYEQYF
CDR3 DNA: TGTGCCAGTAGTTCAAGGATCAATACCTACGAGCAGTACTTC

J gene: TRBJ2-7
clone size: -
V gene: TRBV6-5
D gene: TRBD2
CDR3 protein: CASRGGSFWGYEQYF
CDR3 DNA: TGTGCCAGCAGGGGCGGGAGCTTCTGGGGCTACGAGCAGTACTTC

J gene: TRBJ2-1
clone size: -
V gene: TRBV2
D gene: TRBD1
CDR3 protein: CASSDRTGSYNEQFF
CDR3 DNA: TGTGCCAGCAGTGATAGGACAGGTTCTTACAATGAGCAGTTCTTC

J gene: TRBJ2-5
clone size: -
V gene: TRBV19
D gene: TRBD1
CDR3 protein: CASSISDRGPETQYF
CDR3 DNA: TGTGCCAGTAGTATATCGGACAGGGGGCCAGAGACCCAGTACTTC

J gene: TRBJ2-7
clone size: -
V gene: TRBV7-6
D gene: -
CDR3 protein: CASSLSVGEQYF
CDR3 DNA: TGTGCCAGCAGCTTATCGGTTGGCGAGCAGTACTTC